These 23 T cell receptor beta chains originate from one sample sequenced in a study of T cells expressing NK-cell markers. TCRdb reprocessed the 5' RACE reads, with one entry per CDR3 protein and no DNA. In total, the table holds some 410,000 distinct CDR3 sequences. Sequencing input: blood T cells: a sorted CD56 or NKG2C T cell subset, CD4+ or CD8+ T cells, or bulk PBMC T cells (not recorded which). These receptors all stem from a woman between 18 and 70 years old in good health.

The V call is TRBV3-1, the J call TRBJ2-7; the TCRdb call, TRBD2, lacks DNA for checking. CDR1 LGHDT and CDR2 YNNKEL come from the germline V gene (reference sequence). The CDR3 runs 14 residues. The CDR3 here is CASSPGLRYYEQYF.

V usage is TRBV25-1 and J usage is TRBJ2-1; checking the TCRdb D call of TRBD2 is not possible without DNA. Germline values: CDR1 MGHDK, CDR2 SYGVNS. CDR3 length: 15 residues. The CDR3: CASSESVAGTNEQFF.

The rearrangement joins TRBV25-1 to TRBJ2-7. Looked up from germline, CDR1 is MGHDK and CDR2 is SYGVNS. This CDR3 is built from 16 residues. The CDR3: CASSGSTDRLGYEQYF.

This chain joins TRBV4-3 and TRBJ2-2; the D gene TCRdb calls, TRBD2, cannot be checked with no DNA. The CDR3 has 17 residues. From germline, CDR1 is LGHNA and CDR2 YSLEER. The CDR3 here is CASSQDLAGGWTGELFF.

The gene calls are TRBV11-2 and TRBJ1-1. Germline CDR1 is SGHAT and CDR2 is FQNNGV. The CDR3 runs 14 residues. The CDR3 sequence: CASIPFLPNTEAFF.

V usage is TRBV5-1 and J usage is TRBJ2-1; the D gene TCRdb calls, TRBD1, cannot be checked with no DNA. This CDR3 has 16 residues. Germline loops: CDR1 SGHRS, CDR2 YFSETQ. CDR3: CASRDIGGGRPNEQFF.

The V gene is TRBV7-2, the J gene TRBJ2-1; absent DNA, TCRdb's TRBD2 call cannot be checked. Per the germline V gene, CDR1 is SGHTA and CDR2 is FQGNSA. The CDR3 is 17 amino acids. The CDR3: CASSLAVLGGGPNEQFF.

CDR3 in amino acids: CASSLEVSYTF. V and J are TRBV3-1 and TRBJ1-2. The CDR3 extends over 11 amino acids. Germline CDR1 and CDR2: LGHDT and YNNKEL (reference sequence). The whole variable domain, filled in from reference TRBV3-1 and TRBJ1-2, reads DTAVSQTPKYLVTQMGNDKSIKCEQNLGHDTMYWYKQDSKKFLKIMFSYNNKELIINETVPNRFSPKSPDKAHLNLHINSLELGDSAVYFCASSLEVSYTFGSGTRLTVV.

The chain combines TRBV7-9 with TRBJ1-3. Germline V gene lookup returns CDR1 SEHNR and CDR2 FQNEAQ (reference sequence). The CDR3 length is 13 residues. The CDR3 is CASSLASGNTIYF.

J is TRBJ1-5 and V is TRBV6-5; the TRBD1 assignment by TCRdb is unverifiable without DNA. This CDR3 has 12 amino acids. Per germline, CDR1 MNHEY and CDR2 SVGAGI. CDR3: CASRDRGQPQHF.

V usage is TRBV12-3 or TRBV12-4 and J usage is TRBJ2-1; the D call of TRBD1 rests on TCRdb alone, since no DNA is present to check it. The CDR3 spans 16 residues. CDR3: CASSLVTGVAFDEQFF.

This chain connects TRBV12-3 or TRBV12-4 to TRBJ1-2; TCRdb reports TRBD1, a call that lacks DNA to check it against. The CDR3 runs to 16 residues. The CDR3 loop reads CASSTPTQAPRRGYTF.

The chain is built from TRBV9 and TRBJ1-5. Germline CDR1 reads SGDLS; CDR2 reads YYNGEE. This CDR3 is 14 amino acids long. This CDR3 reads CASSAENSNQPQHF. Based on the CDR3 plus reference TRBV9 and TRBJ1-5, the full variable domain is DSGVTQTPKHLITATGQRVTLRCSPRSGDLSVYWYQQSLDQGLQFLIQYYNGEERAKGNILERFSAQQFPDLHSELNLSSLELGDSALYFCASSAENSNQPQHFGDGTRLSIL.

The chain recombines TRBV6-2 or TRBV6-3 with TRBJ2-2; TCRdb proposes TRBD1, but this gene call is untestable without DNA. The CDR3 runs 14 residues. Germline values: CDR1 MNHEY, CDR2 SVGEGT. The CDR3 loop is CASIPRVNTGELFF.

The chain has TRBV5-1 and TRBJ2-2; without DNA, the TCRdb call of TRBD1 cannot be checked. From germline, CDR1 is SGHRS and CDR2 YFSETQ. The length of the CDR3 is 16 residues. CDR3 residues: CASSSRTGEGTGELFF.

This chain uses TRBV24-1 with TRBJ2-5. Germline CDR1 reads KGHDR; CDR2 reads SFDVKD. This CDR3 comprises 14 residues. The CDR3 sequence is CATSDADIQETQYF.

The chain has TRBV7-9 and TRBJ2-2; the TCRdb D gene call, TRBD1, has no DNA to confirm it. Germline CDR1 reads SEHNR; CDR2 reads FQNEAQ (reference sequence). This CDR3 spans 16 amino acids. CDR3: CASSLGAGFYTGELFF.

This chain uses TRBV5-1 with TRBJ2-1; TCRdb gives TRBD2 as the D gene, but with no DNA this cannot be confirmed. CDR1 is SGHRS and CDR2 is YFSETQ in the germline V gene. The CDR3 extends over 15 amino acids. The CDR3 sequence is CASSSNSGIYNEQFF.

The chain joins TRBV6-1 to TRBJ1-5; TCRdb's D call of TRBD1 is untestable without DNA. The CDR3 has 15 amino acids. Germline V lookup: CDR1 MNHNS, CDR2 SASEGT. CDR3 sequence reads: CASTQRPMIREPQHF.

The chain employs TRBV19 and TRBJ2-3. Germline CDR1 LNHDA, CDR2 SQIVND (reference sequence). The CDR3 runs to 14 residues. The CDR3 region is CASGAYSSTDTQYF.

The chain is built from TRBV7-2 and TRBJ1-1. Germline CDR1 SGHTA, CDR2 FQGNSA. The length of the CDR3 is 14 residues. CDR3 residues: CASSLSGEAPEAFF.

The V call is TRBV20-1, the J call TRBJ1-5; TCRdb returns TRBD1, unconfirmable since there is no DNA. Germline V lookup: CDR1 DFQATT, CDR2 SNEGSKA (reference sequence). The CDR3 is 15 residues long. CDR3 sequence reads: CSAYGPGQNNQPQHF.

The V call is TRBV5-1, the J call TRBJ2-5; the D gene TCRdb calls, TRBD1, cannot be checked with no DNA. There are 16 residues in the CDR3. Per germline, CDR1 SGHRS and CDR2 YFSETQ. CDR3 sequence: CASSPGGANLQETQYF.